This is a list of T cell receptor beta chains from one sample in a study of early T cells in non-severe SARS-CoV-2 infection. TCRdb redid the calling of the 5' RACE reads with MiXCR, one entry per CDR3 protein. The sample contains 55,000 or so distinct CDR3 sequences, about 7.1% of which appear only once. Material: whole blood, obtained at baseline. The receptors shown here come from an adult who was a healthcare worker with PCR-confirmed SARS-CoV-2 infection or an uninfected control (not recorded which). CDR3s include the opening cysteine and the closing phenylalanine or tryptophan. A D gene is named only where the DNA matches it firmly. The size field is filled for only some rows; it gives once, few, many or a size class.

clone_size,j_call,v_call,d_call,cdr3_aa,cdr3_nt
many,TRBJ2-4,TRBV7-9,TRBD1,CASSWGQGTNIQYF,TGTGCCAGCAGCTGGGGACAGGGGACAAACATTCAGTACTTC
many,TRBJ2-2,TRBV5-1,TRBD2,CASHSSGYAGELFF,TGCGCCAGCCACTCTAGCGGCTACGCCGGGGAGCTGTTTTTT
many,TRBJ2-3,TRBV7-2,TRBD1,CASSLTVRGLVTDTQYF,TGTGCCAGCAGCTTAACCGTCAGGGGGCTTGTAACAGATACGCAGTATTTT
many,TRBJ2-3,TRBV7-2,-,CASSNPRRSTDTQYF,TGTGCCAGCAGTAACCCACGTAGGAGCACAGATACGCAGTATTTT
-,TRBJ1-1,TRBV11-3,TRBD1,CASSSGQGETEAFF,TGTGCCAGCAGCTCTGGACAGGGAGAGACTGAAGCTTTCTTT
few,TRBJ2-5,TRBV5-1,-,CASSLRGGLGEQTQYF,TGCGCCAGCAGCTTACGAGGCGGGCTCGGGGAGCAGACCCAGTACTTC
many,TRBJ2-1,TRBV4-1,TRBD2,CASSQETSGGASYNEQFF,TGCGCCAGCAGCCAAGAGACTAGCGGGGGGGCCTCCTACAATGAGCAGTTCTTC
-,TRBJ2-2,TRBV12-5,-,CASGPTPSGELFF,TGTGCTAGTGGCCCGACACCTTCCGGGGAGCTGTTTTTT
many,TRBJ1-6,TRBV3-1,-,CASSQLGQNSPLHF,TGTGCCAGCAGCCAACTTGGGCAGAATTCACCCCTCCACTTT
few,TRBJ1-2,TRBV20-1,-,CSAPRNREGGYTF,TGCAGTGCTCCGCGCAACAGGGAAGGTGGCTACACCTTC
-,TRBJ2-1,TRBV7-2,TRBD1,CASSLARDRYYNEQFF,TGTGCCAGCAGCTTAGCGCGGGACAGGTATTACAATGAGCAGTTCTTC
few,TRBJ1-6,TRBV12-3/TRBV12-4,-,CASSLKGGNSPLHF,TGTGCCAGCAGTTTAAAGGGCGGGAATTCACCCCTCCACTTT
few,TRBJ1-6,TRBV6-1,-,CASSRQVYNSPLHF,TGTGCCAGCAGCAGACAGGTATATAATTCACCCCTCCACTTT
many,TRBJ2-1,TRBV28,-,CASSLSPSRRSSYNEQFF,TGTGCCAGCAGCTTATCCCCCTCTAGACGGAGCTCCTACAATGAGCAGTTCTTC
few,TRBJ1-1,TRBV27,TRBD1,CASSSDRGPVTEAFF,TGTGCCAGCAGTTCCGACAGGGGGCCGGTCACTGAAGCTTTCTTT
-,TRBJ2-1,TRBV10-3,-,CAISPSGVVYNEQFF,TGTGCCATCAGTCCCTCCGGGGTGGTCTACAATGAGCAGTTCTTC
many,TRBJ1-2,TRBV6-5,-,CASSYRDNYGYTF,TGTGCCAGCAGTTACCGGGACAACTATGGCTACACCTTC
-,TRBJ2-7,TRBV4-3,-,CASSQDLGRQERAYEQYF,TGCGCCAGCAGCCAAGATCTTGGGAGACAGGAAAGGGCCTACGAGCAGTACTTC